One T cell receptor (beta chain) is described in this entry. This specimen comes from a study of blood T cell repertoires in COVID-19. Study-level background: The United States, Italy and Spain were the sources of the acute and convalescent COVID-19 samples. PBMCs, B-cell-depleted T cells, or T cells provided the cDNA or gDNA that made up the material.

The CDR3 has 16 amino acids. The V gene end was trimmed by 5 bases and the J gene end by 4 bases; junction bases not matched to a gene: 9. CDR1 and CDR2 from the germline V gene are PRHDT and FYEKMQ (reference sequence). As processed by the authors: Reference gene primer amplification gave estimated nucleated cell counts. The repertoire was sequenced with immunoSEQ multiplex PCR; TCRdb's copy has only in-frame clones and lacks some. The DNA gave D and trimming, while V, J and clone size come from that table. The repertoire holds some 230,000 clones, with 85% as singletons. The J gene is TRBJ2-3, the V gene TRBV13, with 10 bases lining up with TRBD1. The sequence came from a man between 35 and 55 years old with acute or convalescent COVID-19. Sequenced: peripheral blood. As DNA, the CDR3 is TGTGCCAGCAGCCCCGGGGACAGGGGAAGGGCAGATACGCAGTATTTT. As protein: CASSPGDRGRADTQYF. Full variable domain (missing parts from reference TRBV13 and TRBJ2-3): AAGVIQSPRHLIKEKRETATLKCYPIPRHDTVYWYQQGPGQDPQFLISFYEKMQSDKGSIPDRFSAQQFSDYHSELNMSSLELGDSALYFCASSPGDRGRADTQYFGPGTRLTVL.